These 7 T cell receptor beta chains came from one sample sequenced in a study of T cell repertoires in cytomegalovirus infection. These receptors lack a known antigen. TCRdb used MiXCR to reprocess the reads, holding one entry per CDR3 protein. There are 250,000 to 300,000 distinct CDR3 sequences in the sample; roughly a fifth occur only once, and roughly a fifth lies in the top ten. This specimen was cultured PBMCs, taken from culture after CMV antigen stimulation. The receptors were gathered from a human donor in good health (CMV status not recorded). Some clones in this sample may be carry-over from other donors' samples.

The chain links TRBV18 to TRBJ2-1; 8 bases match TRBD2. CDR1 is KGHSH and CDR2 is LQKENI in the germline V gene. The CDR3 contains 15 residues. The V segment lost 3 bases and the J segment 3 bases; nucleotides outside the gene matches: 4. The CDR3, as DNA: TGTGCCAGCTCACCGGTAGCGGGACTCTACAATGAGCAGTTCTTC. As protein: CASSPVAGLYNEQFF. Combining the CDR3 with reference TRBV18 and TRBJ2-1 gives the whole variable domain NAGVMQNPRHLVRRRGQEARLRCSPMKGHSHVYWYRQLPEEGLKFMVYLQKENIIDESGMPKERFSAEFPKEGPSILRIQQVVRGDSAAYFCASSPVAGLYNEQFFGPGTRLTVL.

CDR3 loop: CATQRGDSYEQYV. In nucleotides, the CDR3 is TGTGCCACACAGAGGGGAGACAGCTACGAGCAGTACGTC. This rearrangement joins TRBV6-2 or TRBV6-3 to TRBJ2-7; D possibly matches TRBD1 or TRBD2 (5 bases each). From germline, CDR1 is MNHEY and CDR2 SVGEGT. This CDR3 comprises 13 residues. Trimming took off 10 bases at V and 3 bases at J, with 16 bases between the two ends.

There are many counts of this clonotype. The chain uses TRBV6-1 and TRBJ2-1; D could derive from TRBD1 or TRBD2 (5 bases each). The V end was cut by 2 bases, the J end by 0 bases, with 11 bases between. CDR1 is MNHNS and CDR2 is SASEGT in the germline V gene. This CDR3 region has 16 residues. In DNA, the CDR3 is TGTGCCAGCAGTGAACAGGGTACTAGCTCCTACAATGAGCAGTTCTTC. Translation: CASSEQGTSSYNEQFF.

This clonotype has at least ten counts. This chain links TRBV7-2 with TRBJ1-2; D uncertain. This CDR3 region has 16 residues. CDR1 is SGHTA, CDR2 FQGNSA, per germline. V lost 5 bases to trimming and J lost 4 bases, with 20 bases between them. The DNA for the CDR3 is TGTGCCAGCAGCCCGATCCCGGGCAGGTCTATCTATGGCTACACCTTC. Protein sequence: CASSPIPGRSIYGYTF.

This clonotype was seen at least ten times. The chain recombines TRBV7-2 with TRBJ2-1; tentatively, D is TRBD1 or TRBD2 (5 bases each). The CDR3 runs 16 residues. Germline CDR1 and CDR2: SGHTA and FQGNSA. Trimming removed 4 bases from V and 10 bases from J, with 23 bases in between. The CDR3 DNA reads as TGTGCCAGCAGCTCAAAGAATCGGGACGGCCGTTCCGAGCAGTTCTTC. Translated, it gives CASSSKNRDGRSEQFF.

This clonotype has just a few counts. The rearrangement links TRBV11-2 to TRBJ2-7; D not resolved. V shed 5 bases and J shed 6 bases, with 11 bases lying between them. Germline CDR1 reads SGHAT; CDR2 reads FQNNGV. The CDR3 runs to 12 residues. CDR3 loop: CASSQTLSEQYV. Written as DNA, the CDR3 is TGTGCCAGCAGCCAGACACTAAGCGAGCAGTACGTC.

J is TRBJ2-5 and V is TRBV6-2 or TRBV6-3, with D maybe TRBD2 (7 bases). Between the trimmed V and J ends, which lost 5 bases and 2 bases, there was a span of 15 bases. The CDR3 contains 15 residues. Germline loops: CDR1 MNHEY, CDR2 SVGEGT. Here the CDR3 reads CASSISGTNQETQYF. The CDR3 DNA follows: TGTGCCAGCAGTATCAGCGGGACAAATCAAGAGACCCAGTACTTC.